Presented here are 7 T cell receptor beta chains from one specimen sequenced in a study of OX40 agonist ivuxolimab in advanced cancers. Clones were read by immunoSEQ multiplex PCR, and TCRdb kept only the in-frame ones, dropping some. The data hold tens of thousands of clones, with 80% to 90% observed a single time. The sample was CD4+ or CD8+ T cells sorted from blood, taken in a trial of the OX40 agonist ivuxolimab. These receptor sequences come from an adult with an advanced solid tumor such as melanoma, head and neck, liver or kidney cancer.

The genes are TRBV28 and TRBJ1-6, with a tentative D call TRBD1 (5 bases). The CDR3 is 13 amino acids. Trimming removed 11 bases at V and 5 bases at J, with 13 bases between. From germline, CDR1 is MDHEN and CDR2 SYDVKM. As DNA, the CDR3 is TGTGCCTCTACCCAGGGTAATAATTCACCCCTCCACTTT. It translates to CASTQGNNSPLHF.

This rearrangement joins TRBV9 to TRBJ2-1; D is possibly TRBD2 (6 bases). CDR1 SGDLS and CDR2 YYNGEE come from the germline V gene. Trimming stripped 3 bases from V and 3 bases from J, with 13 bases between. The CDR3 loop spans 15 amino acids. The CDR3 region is CASSGRGAVYNEQFF. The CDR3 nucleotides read TGTGCCAGCAGCGGGCGGGGAGCTGTCTACAATGAGCAGTTCTTC.

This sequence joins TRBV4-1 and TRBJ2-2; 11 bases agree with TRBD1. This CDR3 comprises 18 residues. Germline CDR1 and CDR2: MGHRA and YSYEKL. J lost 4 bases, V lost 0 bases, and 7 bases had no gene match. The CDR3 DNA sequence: TGCGCCAGCAGCCAAGAAGGACAGGGGGCGGGGGGCACCGGGGAGCTGTTTTTT. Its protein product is CASSQEGQGAGGTGELFF.

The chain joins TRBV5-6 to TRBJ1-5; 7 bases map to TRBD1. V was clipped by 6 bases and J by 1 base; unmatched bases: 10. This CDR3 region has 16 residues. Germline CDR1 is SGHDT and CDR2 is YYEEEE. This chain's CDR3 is CASTSFKGASNQPQHF. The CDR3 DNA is TGTGCCAGCACCTCTTTTAAGGGGGCGAGCAATCAGCCCCAGCATTTT.

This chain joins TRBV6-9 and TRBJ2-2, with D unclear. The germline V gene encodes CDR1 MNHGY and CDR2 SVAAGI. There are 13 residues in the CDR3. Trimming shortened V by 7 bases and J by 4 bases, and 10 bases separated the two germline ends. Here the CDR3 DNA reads TGTGCCAGCAAACAACAGATCACCGGGGAGCTGTTTTTT. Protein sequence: CASKQQITGELFF.

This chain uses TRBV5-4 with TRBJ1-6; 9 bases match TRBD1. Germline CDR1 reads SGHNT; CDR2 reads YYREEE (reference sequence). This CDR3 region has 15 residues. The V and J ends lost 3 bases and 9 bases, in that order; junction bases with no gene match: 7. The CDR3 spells CASSSWTGDVSPLHF. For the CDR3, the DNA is TGTGCCAGCAGCTCCTGGACAGGGGACGTTTCACCCCTCCACTTT.

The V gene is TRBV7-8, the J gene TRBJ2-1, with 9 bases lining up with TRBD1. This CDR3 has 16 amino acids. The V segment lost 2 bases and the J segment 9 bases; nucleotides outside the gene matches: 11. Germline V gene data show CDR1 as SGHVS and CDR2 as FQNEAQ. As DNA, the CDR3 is TGTGCCAGCAGCTTATATCGGGACAGGGCGTCAGTTGAGCAGTTCTTC. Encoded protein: CASSLYRDRASVEQFF.